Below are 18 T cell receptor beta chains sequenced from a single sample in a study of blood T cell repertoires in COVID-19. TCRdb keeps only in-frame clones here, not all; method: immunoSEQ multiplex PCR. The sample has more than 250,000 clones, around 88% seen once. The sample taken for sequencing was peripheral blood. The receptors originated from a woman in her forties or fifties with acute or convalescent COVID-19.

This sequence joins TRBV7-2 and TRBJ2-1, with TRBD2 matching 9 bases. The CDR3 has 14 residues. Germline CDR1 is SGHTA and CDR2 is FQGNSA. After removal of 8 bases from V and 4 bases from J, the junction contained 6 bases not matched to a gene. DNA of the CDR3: TGTGCCAGCGCCCGTAGCGGGGGATACAATGAGCAGTTCTTC. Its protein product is CASARSGGYNEQFF.

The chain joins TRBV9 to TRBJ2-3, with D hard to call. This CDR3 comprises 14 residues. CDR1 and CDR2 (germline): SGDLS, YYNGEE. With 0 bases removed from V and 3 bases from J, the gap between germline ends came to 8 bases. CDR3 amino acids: CASSVAKETDTQYF. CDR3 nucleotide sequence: TGTGCCAGCAGCGTAGCTAAGGAGACAGATACGCAGTATTTT.

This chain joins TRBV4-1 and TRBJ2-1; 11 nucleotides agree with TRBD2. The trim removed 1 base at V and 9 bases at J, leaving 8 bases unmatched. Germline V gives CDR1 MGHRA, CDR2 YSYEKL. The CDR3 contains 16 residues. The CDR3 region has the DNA TGCGCCAGCAGCCAAGTTGTAGCGGGAGGGGCCGGTGAGCAGTTCTTC. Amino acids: CASSQVVAGGAGEQFF.

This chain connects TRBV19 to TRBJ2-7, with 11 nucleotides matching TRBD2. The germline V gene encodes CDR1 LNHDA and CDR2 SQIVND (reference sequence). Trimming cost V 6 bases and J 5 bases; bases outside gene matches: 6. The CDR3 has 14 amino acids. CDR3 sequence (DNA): TGTGCCAGTAGCCAACTAGCGGGAGTCGACGAGCAGTACTTC. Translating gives CASSQLAGVDEQYF.

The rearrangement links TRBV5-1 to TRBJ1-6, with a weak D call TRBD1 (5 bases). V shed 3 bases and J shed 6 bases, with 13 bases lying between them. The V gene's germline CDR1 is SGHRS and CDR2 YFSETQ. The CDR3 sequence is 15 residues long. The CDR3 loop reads CASSYDSSSNSPLHF. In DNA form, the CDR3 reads TGCGCCAGCAGCTACGACAGCTCCAGTAATTCACCCCTCCACTTT. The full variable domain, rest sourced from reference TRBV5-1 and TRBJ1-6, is KAGVTQTPRYLIKTRGQQVTLSCSPISGHRSVSWYQQTPGQGLQFLFEYFSETQRNKGNFPGRFSGRQFSNSRSEMNVSTLELGDSALYLCASSYDSSSNSPLHFGNGTRLTVT.

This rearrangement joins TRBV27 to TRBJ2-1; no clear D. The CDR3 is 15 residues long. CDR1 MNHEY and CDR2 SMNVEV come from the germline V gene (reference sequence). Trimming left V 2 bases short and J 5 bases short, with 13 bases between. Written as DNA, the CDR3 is TGTGCCAGCAGTTTAAGGTACCGCCAGGACAATGAGCAGTTCTTC. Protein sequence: CASSLRYRQDNEQFF.

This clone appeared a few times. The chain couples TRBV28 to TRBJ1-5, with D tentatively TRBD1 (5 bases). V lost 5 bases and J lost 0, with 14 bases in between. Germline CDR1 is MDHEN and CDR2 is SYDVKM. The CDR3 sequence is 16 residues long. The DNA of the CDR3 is TGTGCCAGCAGTACGGCAGGGATCGTTAGCAATCAGCCCCAGCATTTT. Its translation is CASSTAGIVSNQPQHF.

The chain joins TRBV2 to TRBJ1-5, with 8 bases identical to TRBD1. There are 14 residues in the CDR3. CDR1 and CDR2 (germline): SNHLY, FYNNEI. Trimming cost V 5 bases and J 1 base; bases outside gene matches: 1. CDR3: CASSRQGSNQPQHF. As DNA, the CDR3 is TGTGCCAGCAGTCGACAGGGGAGCAATCAGCCCCAGCATTTT.

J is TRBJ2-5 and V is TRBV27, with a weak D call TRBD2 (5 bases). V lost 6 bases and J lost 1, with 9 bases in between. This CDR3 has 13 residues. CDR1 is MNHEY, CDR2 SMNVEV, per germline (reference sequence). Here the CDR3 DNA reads TGTGCCAGCAGGGTGGGAGTCCAAGAGACCCAGTACTTC. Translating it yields CASRVGVQETQYF.

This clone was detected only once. The CDR3 protein is CASSPGTAVHYNEQFF. Here the CDR3 DNA reads TGTGCCAGCAGCCCGGGTACGGCGGTTCACTACAATGAGCAGTTCTTC. The chain is built from TRBV14 and TRBJ2-1; D call uncertain. The CDR3 sequence is 16 residues long. Germline lookup yields CDR1 SGHDN and CDR2 FVKESK. V lost 4 bases and J lost 3, with 16 bases in between.

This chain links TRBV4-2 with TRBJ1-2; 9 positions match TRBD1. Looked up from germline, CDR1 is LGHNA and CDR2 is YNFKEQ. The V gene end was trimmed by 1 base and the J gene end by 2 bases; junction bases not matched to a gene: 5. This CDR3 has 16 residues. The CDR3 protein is CASSQVAGTGNYGYTF. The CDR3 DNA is TGTGCCAGCAGCCAAGTAGCCGGGACAGGGAACTATGGCTACACCTTC.

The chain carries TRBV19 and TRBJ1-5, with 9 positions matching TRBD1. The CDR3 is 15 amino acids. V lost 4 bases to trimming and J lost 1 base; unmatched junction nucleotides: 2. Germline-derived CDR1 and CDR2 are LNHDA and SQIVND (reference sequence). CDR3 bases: TGTGCCAGTAGTACGGACAGGGGAAGCAATCAGCCCCAGCATTTT. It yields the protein CASSTDRGSNQPQHF.

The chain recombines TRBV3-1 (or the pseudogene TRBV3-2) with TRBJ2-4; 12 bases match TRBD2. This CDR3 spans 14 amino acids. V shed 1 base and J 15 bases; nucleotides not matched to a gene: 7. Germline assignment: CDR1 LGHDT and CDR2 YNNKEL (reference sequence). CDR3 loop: CASSQGTSGTTRYF. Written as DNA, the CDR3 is TGTGCCAGCAGCCAAGGGACTAGCGGGACCACCCGGTACTTC.

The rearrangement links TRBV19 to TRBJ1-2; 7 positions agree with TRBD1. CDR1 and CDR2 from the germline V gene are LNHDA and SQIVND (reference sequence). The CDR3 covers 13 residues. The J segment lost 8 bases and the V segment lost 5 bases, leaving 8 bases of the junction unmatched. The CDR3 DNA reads TGTGCCAGTAGTCCTGACAGGGCCTGGGGCTACACCTTC. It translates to CASSPDRAWGYTF.

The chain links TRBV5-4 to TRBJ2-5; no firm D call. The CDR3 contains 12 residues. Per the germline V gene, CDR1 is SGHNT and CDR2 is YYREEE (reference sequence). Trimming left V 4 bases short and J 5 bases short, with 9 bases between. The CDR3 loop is CASSVTMETQYF. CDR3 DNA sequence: TGTGCCAGCAGCGTCACAATGGAGACCCAGTACTTC.

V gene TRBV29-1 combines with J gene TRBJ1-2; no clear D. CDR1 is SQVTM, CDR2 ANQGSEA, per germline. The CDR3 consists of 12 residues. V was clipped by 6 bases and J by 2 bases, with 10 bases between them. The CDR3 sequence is CSVESVNYGYTF. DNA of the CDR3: TGCAGCGTGGAAAGCGTCAACTATGGCTACACCTTC.

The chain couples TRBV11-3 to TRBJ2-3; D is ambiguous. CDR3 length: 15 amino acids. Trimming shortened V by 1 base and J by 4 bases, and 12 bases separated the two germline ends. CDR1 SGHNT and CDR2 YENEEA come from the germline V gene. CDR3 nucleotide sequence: TGTGCCAGCAGCTTAGTGGGCAGTAATGCAGATACGCAGTATTTT. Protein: CASSLVGSNADTQYF.

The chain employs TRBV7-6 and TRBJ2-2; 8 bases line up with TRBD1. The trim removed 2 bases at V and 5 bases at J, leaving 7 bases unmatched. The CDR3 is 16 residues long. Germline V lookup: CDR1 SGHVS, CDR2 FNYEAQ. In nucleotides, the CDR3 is TGTGCCAGCAGCTTACCTGGACAGGGAAGTACCGGGGAGCTGTTTTTT. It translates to CASSLPGQGSTGELFF.